These 5 T cell receptor gamma chains were all obtained from the same sample, sequenced in a study of intestinal T cells in coeliac disease. Using roughly 200 ng of biopsy DNA, TRG was amplified with LymphoTrack primers. TCRdb fed the multiplex PCR reads into CATT to redo clone calling. The repertoire holds 450 to 550 gamma-chain clones, around half seen once, with approximately 40% in the top ten. About 11 formalin-fixed paraffin-embedded scrolls, each 5 µm thick, supplied each case's genomic DNA. Sequencing was carried out using a duodenal biopsy. These TCRs come from a human donor who served as a control with a normal duodenal biopsy, not a healthy volunteer.

This sequence joins TRGV4 and TRGJ1 or TRGJ2. The CDR3 totals 11 residues. The junction had 13 bases not matched to a gene; V was cut back by 9 bases and J by 11 bases. In germline, CDR1 is EGSTGY, CDR2 YDSYTSSV. The CDR3 reads CATDWDDEKLF. DNA for the CDR3: TGTGCCACCGATTGGGATGACGAGAAACTCTTT.

This clone was recorded a few times. The rearrangement joins TRGV5 to TRGJ1 or TRGJ2. Germline V lookup: CDR1 VINAFY, CDR2 YDVSNSKD. The ends lost 0 bases at V and 2 bases at J; junction bases unmatched: 10. CDR3 length: 16 amino acids. In DNA form, the CDR3 reads TGTGCCACCTGGGACAGGGCTGGGGGGGATTATTATAAGAAACTCTTT. It translates to CATWDRAGGDYYKKLF.

The gene calls are TRGV10 and TRGJ1 or TRGJ2. TRGV10 is an open reading frame whose function is uncertain. V lost 11 bases to trimming and J lost 0 bases; unmatched junction nucleotides: 11. The CDR3 contains 14 residues. CDR3 in amino acids: CAALGLPNYYKKLF. Here the CDR3 DNA reads TGTGCTGCGCTGGGACTACCGAATTATTATAAGAAACTCTTT.

The count of this clone is one. The V call is TRGV3, the J call TRGJP1. Looked up from germline, CDR1 is VTNTFY and CDR2 is YDVSTARD (reference sequence). The trim removed 12 bases at V and 3 bases at J, leaving 22 bases unmatched. This CDR3 is built from 17 residues. Here the CDR3 reads CADLGQAFNATGWFKIF. CDR3 bases: TGTGCCGACCTGGGACAGGCCTTCAATGCCACTGGTTGGTTCAAGATATTT.

This clone appeared a few times. A far larger clone lies a single base away; this is likely a read error. Other DNA sequences within the sample encode an identical CDR3. This sequence joins TRGV10 and TRGJP2. TRGV10 is sorted into the ORF group, with uncertain function. With V trimmed by 8 bases and J by 5 bases, 15 bases remained unmatched. The CDR3 runs 16 residues. CDR3 in DNA: TGTGCTGCGTGGGAGCGCGGATTGAGCAGTGATTGGATCAAGACGTTT. It codes for CAAWERGLSSDWIKTF.